Below are 29 T cell receptor beta chains sequenced from a single sample in a study of shared clonotypes between healthy human individuals (TCRdb year 2020). Library preparation employed the immunoSEQ multiplex PCR assay. The table comes from immuneACCESS by way of TCRdb, which keeps in-frame sequences with V and J called. Part of the clones is missing from these tables; in studies checked, under half for an unresolved V gene and the rest for unknown reasons. This sample gives 640,000 or so clones in total; about two thirds of them show up just once. The ten largest clones add up to roughly 1.8% of the sample. Sequencing was carried out using memory CD4+ T cells sorted from blood. The sample's cell subset or site label is to be understood as: CD45RA-negative fraction. These receptors all come from a woman in her twenties or thirties in good health.

The V and J genes are TRBV5-6 and TRBJ1-2; D might be TRBD1 (6 bases). Between the trimmed V and J ends, which lost 4 bases and 10 bases, there was a span of 14 bases. The CDR3 extends over 12 amino acids. Germline CDR1 reads SGHDT; CDR2 reads YYEEEE. CDR3 sequence (DNA): TGTGCCAGCAGCCCTCAGGACAGATACTACACCTTC. Its protein product is CASSPQDRYYTF.

This clone showed up just once. V is TRBV11-2 and J is TRBJ2-7, with TRBD2 matching over 8 bases. Trimming took 5 bases from V and 0 from J; bases not matched to a gene: 6. This CDR3 contains 15 residues. In germline, CDR1 is SGHAT, CDR2 FQNNGV. In DNA, the CDR3 is TGTGCCAGCAGCCCCGACAGCGGGGGCTCCTACGAGCAGTACTTC. This translates into CASSPDSGGSYEQYF.

There are a few counts of this clone. The rearrangement uses TRBV19 and TRBJ1-2; 7 positions agree with TRBD1. With V trimmed by 4 bases and J by 4 bases, 6 bases remained unmatched. Germline V gene lookup returns CDR1 LNHDA and CDR2 SQIVND (reference sequence). This CDR3 is built from 14 residues. CDR3 bases: TGTGCCAGTAGTACTGGACAGGATCGCTATGGCTACACCTTC. Protein sequence: CASSTGQDRYGYTF.

The chain uses TRBV15 and TRBJ2-5; 8 bases match TRBD1. Germline trimming cut 7 bases from V and 14 bases from J; bases unmatched to any gene: 18. The CDR3 has 14 residues. The germline V gene has CDR1 LNHNV and CDR2 YYDKDF (reference sequence). CDR3 loop: CATITDRAGGEAYF. CDR3 sequence (DNA): TGTGCCACCATCACGGATCGGGCAGGGGGCGAAGCCTACTTC. Combining the CDR3 with reference TRBV15 and TRBJ2-5 gives the whole variable domain DAMVIQNPRYQVTQFGKPVTLSCSQTLNHNVMYWYQQKSSQAPKLLFHYYDKDFNNEADTPDNFQSRRPNTSFCFLDIRSPGLGDTAMYLCATITDRAGGEAYFGPGTRLLVL.

This clone was picked up one time. The rearrangement links TRBV19 to TRBJ2-7; the D gene is possibly TRBD1 (6 bases). Looked up from germline, CDR1 is LNHDA and CDR2 is SQIVND (reference sequence). This CDR3 contains 14 residues. Trimming shortened V by 5 bases and J by 0 bases, and 11 bases separated the two germline ends. The CDR3 is CASSSRDNSYEQYF. The CDR3 coding sequence is TGTGCCAGTAGTTCCAGGGACAACTCCTACGAGCAGTACTTC. Supplemented by reference TRBV19 and TRBJ2-7, the full variable domain reads DGGITQSPKYLFRKEGQNVTLSCEQNLNHDAMYWYRQDPGQGLRLIYYSQIVNDFQKGDIAEGYSVSREKKESFPLTVTSAQKNPTAFYLCASSSRDNSYEQYFGPGTRLTVT.

The chain employs TRBV6-5 and TRBJ2-7; D gene unclear. The V end was cut by 5 bases, the J end by 3 bases, with 11 bases between. Germline-derived CDR1 and CDR2 are MNHEY and SVGAGI. This CDR3 contains 13 residues. The CDR3 DNA reads TGTGCCAGCAGTCCTGCGCCTCGCTACGAGCAGTACTTC. Translation: CASSPAPRYEQYF.

The rearrangement links TRBV7-9 to TRBJ2-2; D is possibly TRBD1 or TRBD2 (5 bases each). The CDR3 has 18 residues. V lost 0 bases and J lost 4, with 18 bases in between. Germline V gene data show CDR1 as SEHNR and CDR2 as FQNEAQ (reference sequence). CDR3 nucleotide sequence: TGTGCCAGCAGCTTAGCCCTCGGGGCGGAGAGTGGCACCGGGGAGCTGTTTTTT. Amino acid sequence: CASSLALGAESGTGELFF.

The rearrangement uses TRBV4-1 and TRBJ2-7; 9 bases are a match to TRBD2. The germline V gene encodes CDR1 MGHRA and CDR2 YSYEKL. The V gene end was trimmed by 2 bases and the J gene end by 6 bases; junction bases not matched to a gene: 8. The CDR3 loop spans 15 amino acids. CDR3 residues: CASSQPTSGDPEQYF. The CDR3 bases are TGCGCCAGCAGCCAACCGACTAGCGGAGACCCCGAGCAGTACTTC.

The V gene is TRBV4-1, the J gene TRBJ2-3; D gene unclear. Germline V gene sequence: CDR1 MGHRA, CDR2 YSYEKL. The CDR3 extends over 16 amino acids. The ends were cut back, 1 base at V and 5 bases at J, with 16 bases in the middle. CDR3 loop: CASSQVPGSEKDTQYF. CDR3 bases: TGCGCCAGCAGCCAAGTCCCCGGGTCTGAAAAAGATACGCAGTATTTT.

The rearrangement joins TRBV19 to TRBJ1-4, with D unclear. Germline values: CDR1 LNHDA, CDR2 SQIVND (reference sequence). CDR3 length equals 14 residues. Trimming took off 6 bases at V and 0 bases at J, with 8 bases between the two ends. In DNA form, the CDR3 reads TGTGCCAGTAGACTCCAAGCAACTAATGAAAAACTGTTTTTT. Amino acids: CASRLQATNEKLFF.

J is TRBJ2-1 and V is TRBV6-6, with D maybe TRBD1 (5 bases). Trimming cost V 2 bases and J 0 bases, with 8 bases left between them. Per the germline V gene, CDR1 is MNHNY and CDR2 is SVGAGI (reference sequence). This CDR3 is 15 amino acids long. In DNA form, the CDR3 reads TGTGCCAGCAGTTACGTTAGGGGCTCCTACAATGAGCAGTTCTTC. Encoded protein: CASSYVRGSYNEQFF.

The rearrangement links TRBV6-1 to TRBJ2-7; 9 nucleotides align to TRBD1. V lost 4 bases to trimming and J lost 9 bases; unmatched junction nucleotides: 13. The CDR3 totals 15 residues. The V gene's germline CDR1 is MNHNS and CDR2 SASEGT. The CDR3 reads CASSAPGQGALGQYF. CDR3 DNA: TGTGCCAGCAGTGCTCCGGGACAGGGCGCCCTCGGGCAGTACTTC.

This clone appeared a few times. This chain connects TRBV4-1 to TRBJ1-1; 7 bases are shared with TRBD1. V gave up 4 bases and J gave up 3 bases; unmatched junction bases: 5. The V gene's germline CDR1 is MGHRA and CDR2 YSYEKL. This CDR3 has 14 residues. The CDR3 nucleotides read TGCGCCAGCAGCCGGCCTACAGGGGACACTGAAGCTTTCTTT. It translates to CASSRPTGDTEAFF.

This chain uses TRBV18 with TRBJ2-5, with 9 bases identical to TRBD2. The CDR3 is 14 amino acids. After removal of 3 bases from V and 4 bases from J, the junction contained 3 bases not matched to a gene. The V gene's germline CDR1 is KGHSH and CDR2 LQKENI. The CDR3 DNA follows: TGTGCCAGCTCACCCAGTAGCGGGAGAGAGACCCAGTACTTC. The encoded protein is CASSPSSGRETQYF.

The chain joins TRBV7-9 to TRBJ2-2, with 10 bases identical to TRBD1. J gave up 5 bases and V 5 bases, and 2 bases lay outside the gene matches. Germline lookup yields CDR1 SEHNR and CDR2 FQNEAQ (reference sequence). The CDR3 consists of 14 residues. Written as DNA, the CDR3 is TGTGCCAGCAGCCGGGACAGGGGAACCGGGGAGCTGTTTTTT. It translates to CASSRDRGTGELFF.

The CDR3 reads CASGRYEQYF. The CDR3, as DNA: TGTGCCAGCGGGAGGTACGAGCAGTACTTC. V and J are TRBV27 and TRBJ2-7; possibly TRBD2 for D (6 bases). This CDR3 contains 10 residues. V was trimmed by 8 bases and J by 4 bases, leaving 6 bases between them. Germline-derived CDR1 and CDR2 are MNHEY and SMNVEV (reference sequence).

Worth noting for this clone: Other DNA variants within this sample encode the same CDR3. The chain recombines TRBV28 with TRBJ1-2; D remains ambiguous. The CDR3 runs 11 residues. The ends were cut back, 6 bases at V and 4 bases at J, with 6 bases in the middle. The germline CDR1 and CDR2 sequences are MDHEN and SYDVKM. The CDR3 here is CASSAIYGYTF. CDR3 bases: TGTGCCAGCAGCGCAATCTATGGCTACACCTTC.

This clone was recorded many times. The V call is TRBV5-1, the J call TRBJ2-7; D tentatively fits TRBD1 or TRBD2 (5 bases each). Trimming removed 4 bases at V and 5 bases at J, with 22 bases between. CDR1 and CDR2 from the germline V gene are SGHRS and YFSETQ. The CDR3 sequence is 16 residues long. CDR3 sequence (DNA): TGCGCCAGCAGCCGACTTCCGGGACCATCTATCCACGAGCAGTACTTC. Protein product: CASSRLPGPSIHEQYF.

Remarks on this clone: At the DNA level, this CDR3 is encoded by other sequences in the same sample as well. The CDR3 loop is CASSRTGGNQPQHF. Here the CDR3 DNA reads TGTGCCAGTAGTCGAACAGGGGGCAATCAGCCCCAGCATTTT. V usage is TRBV19 and J usage is TRBJ1-5; TRBD1 matches at 7 bases. Germline V gene lookup returns CDR1 LNHDA and CDR2 SQIVND (reference sequence). V shed 5 bases and J 2 bases; nucleotides not matched to a gene: 3. There are 14 residues in the CDR3.

V is TRBV19 and J is TRBJ2-3, with 10 nucleotides matching TRBD2. The ends lost 1 base at V and 6 bases at J; junction bases unmatched: 7. This CDR3 comprises 16 residues. Germline CDR1 is LNHDA and CDR2 is SQIVND (reference sequence). This CDR3 reads CASSIGAAGGPDTQYF. CDR3 DNA: TGTGCCAGTAGTATAGGGGCAGCGGGAGGGCCGGATACGCAGTATTTT.

The V and J genes are TRBV7-3 and TRBJ1-1, with D tentatively TRBD1 (6 bases). Germline V gene data show CDR1 as SGHTA and CDR2 as FQGTGA. The CDR3 sequence is 14 residues long. Trimming took 3 bases from V and 4 from J, leaving 12 bases between them. The CDR3: CASSFRGGSTEAFF. Here the CDR3 DNA reads TGTGCCAGCAGCTTCAGGGGTGGGTCCACTGAAGCTTTCTTT.

This clone was seen a single time. The chain combines TRBV9 with TRBJ1-1, with 7 bases identical to TRBD1. V was pared by 5 bases and J by 6 bases, with 16 bases of the junction left unmatched. There are 16 residues in the CDR3. CDR1 and CDR2 from the germline V gene are SGDLS and YYNGEE. CDR3 sequence (DNA): TGTGCCAGCAGACCTACACAGGGGCCCCAGGCCGCTGAAGCTTTCTTT. It encodes CASRPTQGPQAAEAFF. Full variable domain (remainder filled in from reference TRBV9 and TRBJ1-1): DSGVTQTPKHLITATGQRVTLRCSPRSGDLSVYWYQQSLDQGLQFLIQYYNGEERAKGNILERFSAQQFPDLHSELNLSSLELGDSALYFCASRPTQGPQAAEAFFGQGTRLTVV.

The CDR3 DNA sequence: TGTGCCAGCAGCTTTGCTAGGAACGAGCAGTACTTC. Protein product: CASSFARNEQYF. The chain couples TRBV7-3 to TRBJ2-7; D gene unclear. The length of the CDR3 is 12 residues. Germline V gene sequence: CDR1 SGHTA, CDR2 FQGTGA. The germline V and J ends were trimmed by 3 bases and 5 bases, with 8 bases remaining between them.

The V and J genes are TRBV14 and TRBJ1-2, with TRBD1 matching over 7 bases. Germline CDR1 reads SGHDN; CDR2 reads FVKESK. V trimming: 4 bases; J trimming: 3 bases; junction bases outside the gene matches: 20. This CDR3 spans 19 amino acids. The CDR3 here is CASSRRRGGRGFRDYGYTF. In DNA form, the CDR3 reads TGTGCCAGCAGCCGTCGCAGAGGGGGCCGAGGATTCCGGGACTATGGCTACACCTTC.

This clone appeared a few times. The chain has TRBV28 and TRBJ1-4; TRBD1 matches at 9 bases. Germline CDR1 and CDR2: MDHEN and SYDVKM. V shed 9 bases, J shed 3 bases, and the junction held 11 bases outside the gene matches. This CDR3 is 16 amino acids long. CDR3 nucleotide sequence: TGTGCCAGTGGTCAAACAGGGGGCAAAGCTAATGAAAAACTGTTTTTT. Protein sequence: CASGQTGGKANEKLFF.

The rearrangement joins TRBV27 to TRBJ2-2; 8 nucleotides align to TRBD1. In germline, CDR1 is MNHEY, CDR2 SMNVEV (reference sequence). With V trimmed by 4 bases and J by 12 bases, 10 bases remained unmatched. CDR3 length: 14 residues. This CDR3 is CASSSTGVGVKLFF. The CDR3, as DNA: TGTGCCAGCAGTTCGACAGGGGTAGGGGTTAAGCTGTTTTTT.

The sample holds one count of this clone. The chain has TRBV5-4 and TRBJ2-1, with TRBD2 identical over 8 bases. CDR3 length: 14 residues. Germline V gene data show CDR1 as SGHNT and CDR2 as YYREEE (reference sequence). V gave up 2 bases and J gave up 6 bases; unmatched junction bases: 4. For the CDR3, the DNA is TGTGCCAGCAGCTTAGCGGGAGTCATCAATGAGCAGTTCTTC. It is translated as CASSLAGVINEQFF. Supplemented by reference TRBV5-4 and TRBJ2-1, the full variable domain reads ETGVTQSPTHLIKTRGQQVTLRCSSQSGHNTVSWYQQALGQGPQFIFQYYREEENGRGNFPPRFSGLQFPNYSSELNVNALELDDSALYLCASSLAGVINEQFFGPGTRLTVL.

This sequence joins TRBV18 and TRBJ1-1; 12 bases are a match to TRBD1. Germline CDR1 is KGHSH and CDR2 is LQKENI. This CDR3 region has 15 residues. The V segment lost 2 bases and the J segment 4 bases; nucleotides outside the gene matches: 2. In DNA, the CDR3 is TGTGCCAGCTCACCAGCGGGACAGGGGGCCACTGAAGCTTTCTTT. It codes for CASSPAGQGATEAFF.

This clone was detected many times. The chain employs TRBV29-1 and TRBJ2-1; 9 positions match TRBD2. CDR1 is SQVTM and CDR2 is ANQGSEA in the germline V gene. Germline trimming cut 7 bases from V and 8 bases from J; bases unmatched to any gene: 9. This CDR3 is 13 amino acids long. The CDR3 loop reads CSARVIAGDEQFF. CDR3 sequence (DNA): TGCAGCGCTCGGGTTATAGCGGGAGATGAGCAGTTCTTC.